The clone carrying this T cell receptor beta chain was observed a handful of times. Its specificity is unknown. The length of the CDR3 is 15 residues. V lost 6 bases to trimming and J lost 3 bases, with 17 bases between them. Germline V lookup: CDR1 SGHRS, CDR2 YFSETQ. Arm-PCR of CDR3 regions and iRepertoire HTBI primers were used to build TCR beta libraries. TCRdb fed the multiplex PCR reads into MiXCR, producing one record per CDR3 protein. This table holds roughly 700,000 distinct CDR3 sequences, about 32% found once. This entry belongs to a study of regulatory T cells in long-lasting Graves disease. Overall study results and limits: Accuracy may have suffered from the small sample size. Thyroid tissue went unexamined; only peripheral blood was analyzed.

Time point in this sample: persistent/refractory GD, antithyroid drugs over 5 years with positive TRAb. The authors made the TCR library using RNA they extracted from PBMCs. The sequences come from peripheral blood mononuclear cells (PBMCs), collected when the disease was refractory, from a patient treated with antithyroid drugs. The receptor was derived from a female donor with Graves disease. The chain has TRBV5-1 and TRBJ2-3; no clear D gene. The CDR3, as DNA: TGCGCCAGCAATTGGGCGAATGACCCTACAGATACGCAGTATTTT. This encodes CASNWANDPTDTQYF.